These 17 T cell receptor beta chains originate from one sample sequenced in a study of blood T cell repertoires in COVID-19. This table comes from immunoSEQ multiplex PCR, and its TCRdb copy is limited to in-frame clones, with some not included. The sample includes more than 250,000 clones, approximately 82% of them seen just once. Input material: PBMCs or T cells enriched from blood (not recorded which). These receptors all come from a man in his forties or fifties who had been exposed to COVID-19.

The chain is built from TRBV6-5 and TRBJ1-5, with a weak D call TRBD1 (6 bases). The CDR3 extends over 14 amino acids. Germline assignment: CDR1 MNHEY and CDR2 SVGAGI. V was pared by 6 bases and J by 6 bases, with 15 bases between. DNA for the CDR3: TGTGCCAGCAGACCTTACAGGGAAGGTCAGCCCCAGCATTTT. It translates to CASRPYREGQPQHF.

The rearrangement joins TRBV10-2 to TRBJ2-7; 7 bases fit TRBD1. CDR3 length equals 14 residues. Germline lookup yields CDR1 WSHSY and CDR2 SAAADI. Trimming at V came to 5 bases and at J to 0 bases, leaving 4 bases not matched to a gene. Written as DNA, the CDR3 is TGCGCCAGCAGTCGGACAGGAGGCTCCTACGAGCAGTACTTC. Translating it yields CASSRTGGSYEQYF.

Here the CDR3 reads CASSLAEGGGVYEQYF. Written as DNA, the CDR3 is TGCGCCAGCAGCTTGGCCGAAGGAGGGGGCGTCTACGAGCAGTACTTC. This chain joins TRBV5-1 and TRBJ2-7, with D tentatively TRBD1 (7 bases). The CDR3 length is 16 residues. Between the trimmed V and J ends, which lost 0 bases and 3 bases, there was a span of 16 bases. Germline CDR1 reads SGHRS; CDR2 reads YFSETQ.

V usage is TRBV30 and J usage is TRBJ1-4, with 8 bases aligning to TRBD1. The length of the CDR3 is 15 residues. Germline V gives CDR1 GTSNPN, CDR2 SVGIG (reference sequence). Unmatched junction bases numbered 6, after V lost 4 bases and J lost 2 bases. DNA of the CDR3: TGTGCCTGGAATTTAAGGACAGGGACTAATGAAAAACTGTTTTTT. Amino acid sequence: CAWNLRTGTNEKLFF.

The gene calls are TRBV11-2 and TRBJ1-2; 8 nucleotides match TRBD1. The CDR3 totals 14 residues. Germline V CDR1 and CDR2: SGHAT, FQNNGV. V lost 5 bases and J lost 6; bases outside the gene matches: 8. In DNA form, the CDR3 reads TGTGCCAGCAGCCCGACGACAGGGGTGCATGGCTACACCTTC. This encodes CASSPTTGVHGYTF.

This chain joins TRBV19 and TRBJ1-2, with 7 positions matching TRBD1. J was trimmed by 8 bases and V by 5 bases; bases with no gene match: 14. This CDR3 region has 15 residues. Germline V lookup: CDR1 LNHDA, CDR2 SQIVND (reference sequence). CDR3 sequence (DNA): TGTGCCAGTAGTTCTAAAGAGACAGGGTCTAAAGGCTACACCTTC. This translates into CASSSKETGSKGYTF. Full variable domain (outside the CDR3, taken from reference TRBV19 and TRBJ1-2): DGGITQSPKYLFRKEGQNVTLSCEQNLNHDAMYWYRQDPGQGLRLIYYSQIVNDFQKGDIAEGYSVSREKKESFPLTVTSAQKNPTAFYLCASSSKETGSKGYTFGSGTRLTVV.

The CDR3 sequence is CASSLGTGETQYF. As DNA, the CDR3 is TGTGCCAGCAGCTTAGGGACAGGGGAGACCCAGTACTTC. V and J are TRBV7-3 and TRBJ2-5, with 9 nucleotides matching TRBD1. With 2 bases clipped from V and 5 bases from J, the junction kept 0 bases outside the gene matches. CDR1 SGHTA and CDR2 FQGTGA come from the germline V gene. The CDR3 spans 13 residues.

The rearrangement uses TRBV14 and TRBJ1-2; D possibly corresponds to TRBD1 (5 bases). CDR3 length equals 16 residues. Trimming pared 4 bases from V and 7 bases from J, leaving 22 bases between. In germline, CDR1 is SGHDN, CDR2 FVKESK. The CDR3 protein is CASSPIGRGTAVGYTF. The CDR3 coding sequence is TGTGCCAGCAGCCCGATTGGCCGAGGGACTGCGGTTGGCTACACCTTC.

The CDR3: CASSVPRVSSMNTEAFF. In nucleotides, the CDR3 is TGTGCCAGCAGTGTTCCCAGGGTCTCCTCAATGAACACTGAAGCTTTCTTT. The chain couples TRBV6-1 to TRBJ1-1; the D gene is possibly TRBD1 (5 bases). V lost 4 bases and J lost 0, with 18 bases in between. Per the germline V gene, CDR1 is MNHNS and CDR2 is SASEGT. The CDR3 is 17 amino acids.

CDR3 DNA sequence: TGTGCCAGCAGTTTGACCCCGGAGAGGGTGTCAGGCTACACCTTC. Protein: CASSLTPERVSGYTF. The chain recombines TRBV27 with TRBJ1-2, with D unresolved. The V end was cut by 3 bases, the J end by 8 bases, with 19 bases between. Germline V gene data show CDR1 as MNHEY and CDR2 as SMNVEV (reference sequence). This CDR3 spans 15 amino acids.

The rearrangement joins TRBV5-1 to TRBJ2-1; TRBD2 aligns across 9 bases. CDR1 and CDR2 from the germline V gene are SGHRS and YFSETQ. This CDR3 has 13 amino acids. The trim removed 7 bases at V and 6 bases at J, leaving 5 bases unmatched. DNA for the CDR3: TGCGCCAGCCGGCGGGAGGGCTCCAATGAGCAGTTCTTC. Protein sequence: CASRREGSNEQFF. Full variable domain (rest looked up from reference TRBV5-1 and TRBJ2-1): KAGVTQTPRYLIKTRGQQVTLSCSPISGHRSVSWYQQTPGQGLQFLFEYFSETQRNKGNFPGRFSGRQFSNSRSEMNVSTLELGDSALYLCASRREGSNEQFFGPGTRLTVL.

In its sample, this clone was seen once. The V call is TRBV30, the J call TRBJ1-2, with a possible D match to TRBD1 (5 bases). This CDR3 contains 14 residues. Trimming took 4 bases from V and 5 from J, leaving 17 bases between them. Looked up from germline, CDR1 is GTSNPN and CDR2 is SVGIG (reference sequence). CDR3 sequence reads: CAWIRVGGVYGYTF. The CDR3 DNA reads as TGTGCCTGGATACGGGTGGGGGGAGTTTATGGCTACACCTTC.

The chain has TRBV5-1 and TRBJ1-1; TRBD1 might be the D (5 bases). Deletions cut 4 bases from V and 7 bases from J, with 14 bases between. This CDR3 spans 13 amino acids. Looked up from germline, CDR1 is SGHRS and CDR2 is YFSETQ. The CDR3 protein is CASSPLGVREAFF. DNA for the CDR3: TGCGCCAGCAGCCCCTTAGGGGTTCGTGAAGCTTTCTTT.

The rearrangement uses TRBV9 and TRBJ1-6; perhaps TRBD1 as D (6 bases). V lost 4 bases, J lost 7 bases, and 12 bases lay in between. This CDR3 contains 14 residues. Germline V gene data show CDR1 as SGDLS and CDR2 as YYNGEE. The CDR3 protein is CASSPRGVNSPLHF. The CDR3 nucleotides read TGTGCCAGCAGCCCCAGGGGAGTGAATTCACCCCTCCACTTT.

This clone has just one count. J is TRBJ2-7 and V is TRBV11-2; TRBD1 aligns across 7 bases. Germline trimming cut 0 bases from V and 11 bases from J; bases unmatched to any gene: 7. Germline V CDR1 and CDR2: SGHAT, FQNNGV. CDR3 length equals 13 residues. The CDR3 is CASSLEPGQRKYF. The CDR3 DNA follows: TGTGCCAGCAGCTTAGAGCCGGGACAGAGGAAGTACTTC. Looking up the rest from reference TRBV11-2 and TRBJ2-7 gives the full variable domain: EAGVAQSPRYKIIEKRQSVAFWCNPISGHATLYWYQQILGQGPKLLIQFQNNGVVDDSQLPKDRFSAERLKGVDSTLKIQPAKLEDSAVYLCASSLEPGQRKYFGPGTRLTVT.

The rearrangement uses TRBV10-2 and TRBJ2-1; 8 positions agree with TRBD2. Germline V lookup: CDR1 WSHSY, CDR2 SAAADI. This CDR3 is built from 14 residues. The V segment lost 10 bases and the J segment 8 bases; nucleotides outside the gene matches: 13. The CDR3 loop reads CATTLREETDEQFF. CDR3 nucleotides: TGCGCCACTACCCTGCGGGAGGAGACAGATGAGCAGTTCTTC.

This clone was counted once. This chain joins TRBV6-5 and TRBJ1-1; perhaps TRBD1 as D (6 bases). From germline, CDR1 is MNHEY and CDR2 SVGAGI. The CDR3 runs to 11 residues. The V end was cut by 7 bases, the J end by 9 bases, with 12 bases between. The CDR3 sequence is CASILGTKAFF. Written as DNA, the CDR3 is TGTGCCAGCATTCTCGGGACAAAAGCTTTCTTT.